Below, one TCR beta chain is given with its context. This sample is part of a study of blood T cell repertoires in COVID-19. Sequenced by immunoSEQ multiplex PCR; TCRdb stores in-frame clones only, minus some. The sample yields approximately 100,000 clones, 80% to 90% seen once. The ends lost 3 bases at V and 10 bases at J; junction bases unmatched: 13. The CDR3 loop spans 16 amino acids. CDR1 and CDR2 from the germline V gene are LNHDA and SQIVND (reference sequence). The receptor comes from a woman older than 75 with acute or convalescent COVID-19. The specimen sequenced was peripheral blood. The rearrangement uses TRBV19 and TRBJ2-1, with 9 bases matching TRBD1. CDR3 nucleotides: TGTGCCAGTAGTATCAATCGGGGACAGGGTACTCCGGAGCAGTTCTTC. Translating gives CASSINRGQGTPEQFF.